The clone carrying this T cell receptor (beta chain) was seen repeatedly, ten times or more. Trimming shortened V by 6 bases and J by 6 bases, and 14 bases separated the two germline ends. There are 13 residues in the CDR3. TCR beta CDR3 amplification used RNA transcripts. HTBI-primed RT-PCR formed the first round, and a multiplex PCR formed the second. TCRdb itself ran the multiplex PCR reads through MiXCR, one entry per CDR3 protein. The sample has approximately 410,000 distinct CDR3 sequences, 15% seen once; the top ten hold roughly 7%. Physicians reached a diagnosis by relying on clinical symptoms, serum thyroxine, TRAb, thyroid ultrasound and orbital computed tomography. The record originates from a study of Graves' ophthalmopathy and Graves' hyperthyroidism.

The clonotype was recovered from a young woman with stable Graves' hyperthyroidism. The chain has TRBV12-3 or TRBV12-4 and TRBJ1-2, with a tentative D call TRBD1 (6 bases). Source material: peripheral blood. The chain's CDR3 is CASSAGEIDGYTF. The CDR3 DNA is TGTGCCAGCAGCGCAGGGGAAATTGATGGCTACACCTTC.